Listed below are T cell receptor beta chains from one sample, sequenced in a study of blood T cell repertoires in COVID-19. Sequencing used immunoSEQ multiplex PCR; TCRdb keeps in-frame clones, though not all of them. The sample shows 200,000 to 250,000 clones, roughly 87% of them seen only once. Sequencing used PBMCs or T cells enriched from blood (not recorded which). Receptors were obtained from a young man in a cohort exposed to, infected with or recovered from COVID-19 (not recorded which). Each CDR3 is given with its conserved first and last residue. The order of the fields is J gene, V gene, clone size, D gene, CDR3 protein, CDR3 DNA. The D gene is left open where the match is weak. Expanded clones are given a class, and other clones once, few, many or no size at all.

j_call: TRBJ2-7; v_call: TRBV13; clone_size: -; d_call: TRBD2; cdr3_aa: CASSLGGLVEFYEQYF; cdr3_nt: TGTGCCAGCAGCTTAGGGGGACTAGTAGAATTCTACGAGCAGTACTTC
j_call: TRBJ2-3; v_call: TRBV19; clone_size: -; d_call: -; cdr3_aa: CASSTDPGTQYF; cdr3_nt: TGTGCCAGTAGTACGGATCCGGGGACGCAGTATTTT
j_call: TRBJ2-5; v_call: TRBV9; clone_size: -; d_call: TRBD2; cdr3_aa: CASSVALAGETQYF; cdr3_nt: TGTGCCAGCAGCGTAGCACTAGCGGGGGAGACCCAGTACTTC
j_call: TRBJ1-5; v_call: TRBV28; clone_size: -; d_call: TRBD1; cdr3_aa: CASNAGGGGNQPQHF; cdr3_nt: TGTGCCAGCAATGCAGGGGGAGGAGGCAATCAGCCCCAGCATTTT
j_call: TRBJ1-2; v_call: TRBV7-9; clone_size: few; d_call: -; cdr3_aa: CASSFSMDSNTF; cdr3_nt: TGTGCCAGCAGCTTCTCCATGGACAGTAACACCTTC
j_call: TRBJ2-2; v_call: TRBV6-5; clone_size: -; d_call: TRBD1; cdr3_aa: CASSYLGQGGAGELFF; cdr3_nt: TGTGCCAGCAGTTACTTGGGACAGGGGGGCGCCGGGGAGCTGTTTTTT
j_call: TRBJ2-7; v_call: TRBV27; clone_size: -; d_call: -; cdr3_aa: CASSLLPGNSYEQYF; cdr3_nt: TGTGCCAGCAGTTTACTACCAGGGAACTCCTACGAGCAGTACTTC
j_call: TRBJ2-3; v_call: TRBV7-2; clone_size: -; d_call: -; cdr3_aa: CASTGLGKPDTQYF; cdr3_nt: TGTGCCAGCACCGGGCTCGGGAAGCCGGATACGCAGTATTTT
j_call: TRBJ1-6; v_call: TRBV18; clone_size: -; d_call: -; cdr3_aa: CASSELQEYSPLHF; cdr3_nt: TGTGCCAGCTCGGAGCTACAGGAATACTCACCCCTCCACTTT
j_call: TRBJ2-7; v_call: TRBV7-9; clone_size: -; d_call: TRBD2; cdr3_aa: CASTSGRSYEQYF; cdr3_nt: TGTGCCAGTACTAGCGGCCGCTCCTACGAGCAGTACTTC
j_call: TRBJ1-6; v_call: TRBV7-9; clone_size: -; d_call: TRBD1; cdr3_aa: CASSPGDRVYNSPLHF; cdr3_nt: TGTGCCAGCAGCCCTGGCGACAGGGTTTATAATTCACCCCTCCACTTT
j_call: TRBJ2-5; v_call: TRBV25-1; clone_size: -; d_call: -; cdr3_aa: CASGLHSGQETQYF; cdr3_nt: TGTGCCAGCGGGCTGCACTCGGGACAAGAGACCCAGTACTTC
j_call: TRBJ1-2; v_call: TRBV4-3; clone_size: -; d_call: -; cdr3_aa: CASSHYWALSVDYGYTF; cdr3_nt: TGCGCCAGCAGCCACTACTGGGCCCTATCGGTGGACTATGGCTACACCTTC
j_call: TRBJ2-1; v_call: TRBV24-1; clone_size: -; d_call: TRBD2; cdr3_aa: CATSDPPSSGSKYNEQFF; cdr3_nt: TGTGCCACCAGTGATCCCCCATCTAGCGGGAGCAAATACAATGAGCAGTTCTTC
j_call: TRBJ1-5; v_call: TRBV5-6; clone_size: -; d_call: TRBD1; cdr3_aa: CASSLNRDRAKNQPQHF; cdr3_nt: TGTGCCAGCAGCTTAAACCGGGACAGGGCCAAAAATCAGCCCCAGCATTTT
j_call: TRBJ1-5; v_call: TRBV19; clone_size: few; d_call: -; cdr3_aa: CASSRLKADQPQHF; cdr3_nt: TGTGCCAGTAGTAGATTAAAGGCGGATCAGCCCCAGCATTTT
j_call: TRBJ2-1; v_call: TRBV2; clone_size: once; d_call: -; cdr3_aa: CASSAEQVSNNEQFF; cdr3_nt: TGTGCCAGCAGTGCGGAACAGGTCTCAAACAATGAGCAGTTCTTC
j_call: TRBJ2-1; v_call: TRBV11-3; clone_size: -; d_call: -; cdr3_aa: CASSPQGLSNEQFF; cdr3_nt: TGTGCCAGCAGCCCGCAGGGTTTGTCCAATGAGCAGTTCTTC
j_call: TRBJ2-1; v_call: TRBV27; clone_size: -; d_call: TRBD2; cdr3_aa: CASSSTTSGNLNEQFF; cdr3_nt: TGTGCCAGCAGTTCCACGACTAGCGGGAACTTGAATGAGCAGTTCTTC
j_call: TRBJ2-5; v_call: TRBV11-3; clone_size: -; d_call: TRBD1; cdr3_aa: CASSVTGGQKTQYF; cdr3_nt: TGTGCCAGCAGTGTGACAGGGGGACAAAAGACCCAGTACTTC
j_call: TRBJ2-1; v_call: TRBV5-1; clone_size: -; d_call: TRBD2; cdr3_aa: CASSLGGSGYNEQFF; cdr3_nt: TGCGCCAGCAGCTTGGGCGGGAGTGGCTACAATGAGCAGTTCTTC
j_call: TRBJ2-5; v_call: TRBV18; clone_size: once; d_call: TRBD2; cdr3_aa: CASSPRGGETQYF; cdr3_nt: TGTGCCAGCTCACCGCGGGGGGGCGAGACCCAGTACTTC
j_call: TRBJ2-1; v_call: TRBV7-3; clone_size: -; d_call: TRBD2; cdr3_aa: CASSLNPWTSRDEQFF; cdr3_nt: TGTGCCAGCAGCTTAAACCCCTGGACTAGCAGAGATGAGCAGTTCTTC
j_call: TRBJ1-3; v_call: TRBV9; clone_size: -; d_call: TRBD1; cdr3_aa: CASSVGQGYGNTIYF; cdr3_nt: TGTGCCAGCAGCGTAGGACAGGGGTACGGAAACACCATATATTTT
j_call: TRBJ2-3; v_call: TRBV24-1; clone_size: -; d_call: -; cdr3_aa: CATSAGGTDTQYF; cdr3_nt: TGTGCCACCAGTGCAGGGGGCACAGATACGCAGTATTTT
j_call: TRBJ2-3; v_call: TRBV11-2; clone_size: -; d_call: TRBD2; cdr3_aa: CASSRRAGGPAGDTQYF; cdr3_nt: TGTGCCAGCAGCCGAAGAGCGGGAGGGCCGGCGGGGGATACGCAGTATTTT
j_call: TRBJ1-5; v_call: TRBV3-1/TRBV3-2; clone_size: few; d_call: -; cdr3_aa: CASSQSGESQPQHF; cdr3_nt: TGTGCCAGCAGCCAATCGGGGGAGAGTCAGCCCCAGCATTTT
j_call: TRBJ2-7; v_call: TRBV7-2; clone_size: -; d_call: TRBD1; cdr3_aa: CASSSWDRGTIEQYF; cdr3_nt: TGTGCCAGCAGCTCCTGGGACAGGGGAACCATCGAGCAGTACTTC
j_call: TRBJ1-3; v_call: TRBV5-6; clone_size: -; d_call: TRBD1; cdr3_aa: CASSFSMSGGGGNTIYF; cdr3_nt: TGTGCCAGCAGCTTCTCAATGTCAGGGGGAGGTGGAAACACCATATATTTT
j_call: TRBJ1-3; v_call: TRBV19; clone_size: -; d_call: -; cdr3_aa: CASSRDSGNTIYF; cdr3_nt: TGTGCCAGTAGTCGAGACTCTGGAAACACCATATATTTT
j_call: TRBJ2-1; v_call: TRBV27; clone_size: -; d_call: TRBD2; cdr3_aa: CASSLGLAGNEQFF; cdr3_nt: TGTGCCAGCAGTCTGGGACTAGCGGGGAATGAGCAGTTCTTC